The 29 T cell receptor beta chains listed next were all sequenced from one sample in a study of blood T cell repertoires in COVID-19. Libraries were prepared by immunoSEQ multiplex PCR; TCRdb keeps only in-frame clonotypes and omits some of them. The data show 400,000 or so clones, around 87% seen once. Input material: PBMCs or T cells enriched from blood (not recorded which). These receptors were obtained from a man aged 35-49 years in a cohort exposed to, infected with or recovered from COVID-19 (not recorded which).

The chain recombines TRBV7-9 with TRBJ2-1; 8 nucleotides match TRBD2. The CDR3 loop spans 18 amino acids. Germline trimming cut 3 bases from V and 9 bases from J; bases unmatched to any gene: 19. CDR1 is SEHNR and CDR2 is FQNEAQ in the germline V gene (reference sequence). CDR3 amino acids: CASSFTGTRWGSGAEQFF. The CDR3 DNA sequence: TGTGCCAGCAGCTTCACCGGGACTAGATGGGGCTCAGGTGCTGAGCAGTTCTTC.

This clone appeared a few times. V and J are TRBV6-5 and TRBJ1-6; D is ambiguous. This CDR3 is 13 amino acids long. CDR1 is MNHEY and CDR2 is SVGAGI in the germline V gene. With 6 bases removed from V and 7 bases from J, the gap between germline ends came to 10 bases. This CDR3 is CASREQQNSPLHF. For the CDR3, the DNA is TGTGCCAGCAGGGAGCAGCAAAATTCACCCCTCCACTTT.

The rearrangement joins TRBV30 to TRBJ2-7; 7 nucleotides line up with TRBD2. V lost 0 bases, J lost 3 bases, and 5 bases stayed unmatched. The CDR3 has 14 residues. Germline values: CDR1 GTSNPN, CDR2 SVGIG (reference sequence). The CDR3 here is CAWSVPSGLYEQYF. The CDR3 DNA is TGTGCCTGGAGTGTACCTAGCGGCCTCTACGAGCAGTACTTC.

The chain is built from TRBV5-8 and TRBJ1-5; possible D gene TRBD1, 6 bases. V lost 3 bases and J lost 16, with 23 bases in between. This CDR3 has 14 amino acids. The germline gives CDR1 SGHTS, CDR2 YDEGEE. The CDR3 DNA follows: TGTGCCAGCAGCTGTGGGGGGGCTTGTCTCAGCCCCCATTTT. The encoded protein is CASSCGGACLSPHF.

The rearrangement links TRBV28 to TRBJ1-6, with 9 bases lining up with TRBD1. V shed 5 bases and J 6 bases; nucleotides not matched to a gene: 5. In germline, CDR1 is MDHEN, CDR2 SYDVKM. CDR3 size: 15 residues. The DNA of the CDR3 is TGTGCCAGCAGTACCCGGACAGGGGTTAATTCACCCCTCCACTTT. This sequence encodes CASSTRTGVNSPLHF.

The chain is built from TRBV5-1 and TRBJ2-7, with a possible D match to TRBD2 (5 bases). Germline-derived CDR1 and CDR2 are SGHRS and YFSETQ. V was clipped by 1 base and J by 5 bases, with 16 bases between them. This CDR3 is 15 amino acids long. CDR3 in DNA: TGCGCCAGCAGCTTGTTTCTGGGGAACGGGAACGAGCAGTACTTC. The encoded protein is CASSLFLGNGNEQYF.

The V call is TRBV5-8, the J call TRBJ2-7; a possible D gene is TRBD1 (6 bases). V was cut by 4 bases and J by 3 bases, with 11 bases left in between. CDR3 length: 13 residues. In germline, CDR1 is SGHTS, CDR2 YDEGEE. The CDR3 nucleotides read TGTGCCAGCAGCAGGACAGATCTCTACGAGCAGTACTTC. This gives the protein CASSRTDLYEQYF.

V gene TRBV19 combines with J gene TRBJ2-7, with D perhaps matching TRBD1 (6 bases). The CDR3 consists of 14 residues. The V and J ends lost 6 bases and 3 bases respectively, with 15 bases between them. Germline V gives CDR1 LNHDA, CDR2 SQIVND (reference sequence). The CDR3 is CASSPGTLDYEQYF. CDR3 DNA: TGTGCCAGTAGCCCCGGGACACTAGACTACGAGCAGTACTTC.

The chain employs TRBV7-9 and TRBJ2-2; TRBD2 agrees at 7 bases. Germline V lookup: CDR1 SEHNR, CDR2 FQNEAQ (reference sequence). The V gene end was trimmed by 2 bases and the J gene end by 6 bases; junction bases not matched to a gene: 12. This CDR3 region has 17 residues. The CDR3 sequence is CASSLRGRGSYPGELFF. Here the CDR3 DNA reads TGTGCCAGCAGCTTAAGGGGACGCGGGAGTTATCCCGGGGAGCTGTTTTTT.

V usage is TRBV6-5 and J usage is TRBJ2-2; D gene uncertain. From germline, CDR1 is MNHEY and CDR2 SVGAGI. CDR3 size: 14 residues. V was shortened by 1 base and J by 1 base, with 4 bases between the two germline ends. CDR3: CASSYFGNTGELFF. Here the CDR3 DNA reads TGTGCCAGCAGTTACTTCGGGAACACCGGGGAGCTGTTTTTT.

This clone was recorded once. The gene calls are TRBV28 and TRBJ2-1; 7 nucleotides match TRBD2. V dropped 2 bases and J dropped 7; count of bases not matched to a gene: 8. The CDR3 spans 15 residues. Germline CDR1 is MDHEN and CDR2 is SYDVKM. Here the CDR3 DNA reads TGTGCCAGCAGTTTACGCGGGAGTGGAGTGAATGAGCAGTTCTTC. Its protein product is CASSLRGSGVNEQFF.

The V and J genes are TRBV5-4 and TRBJ2-2, with D unclear. The CDR3 sequence is 14 residues long. Trimming removed 2 bases at V and 7 bases at J, with 12 bases between. Germline V gene data show CDR1 as SGHNT and CDR2 as YYREEE (reference sequence). The CDR3 loop reads CASSFRVDGGELFF. CDR3 coding DNA: TGTGCCAGCAGCTTCCGGGTTGACGGCGGGGAGCTGTTTTTT.

The chain is built from TRBV10-3 and TRBJ2-7, with 10 bases matching TRBD1. V lost 6 bases and J lost 7; bases outside the gene matches: 6. The germline V gene encodes CDR1 ENHRY and CDR2 SYGVKD. The CDR3 extends over 13 amino acids. This CDR3 is CAISKGQGDEQYF. The CDR3 DNA sequence: TGTGCCATCAGCAAAGGACAGGGGGATGAGCAGTACTTC.

V usage is TRBV10-1 and J usage is TRBJ2-2, with 7 bases fitting TRBD2. Germline CDR1 WNHNN, CDR2 SYGVQD (reference sequence). Losses at the gene ends were 2 bases for V and 6 bases for J; bases not matched to a gene: 3. This CDR3 has 14 amino acids. CDR3 sequence reads: CASSENRGAGELFF. CDR3 DNA sequence: TGCGCCAGCAGTGAGAATCGGGGGGCCGGGGAGCTGTTTTTT.

Only one count was recorded for this clone. CDR3 DNA: TGTGCCAGCTCACCTGACATTAAAGTGACCCAGTACTTC. This encodes CASSPDIKVTQYF. The chain recombines TRBV18 with TRBJ2-5; no definite D call. Germline assignment: CDR1 KGHSH and CDR2 LQKENI. The CDR3 covers 13 residues. Trimming removed 3 bases at V and 7 bases at J, with 12 bases between. Full variable domain (missing parts from reference TRBV18 and TRBJ2-5): NAGVMQNPRHLVRRRGQEARLRCSPMKGHSHVYWYRQLPEEGLKFMVYLQKENIIDESGMPKERFSAEFPKEGPSILRIQQVVRGDSAAYFCASSPDIKVTQYFGPGTRLLVL.

The CDR3 here is CASGVPVRTEAFF. CDR3 coding DNA: TGTGCCAGCGGCGTTCCCGTGAGGACTGAAGCTTTCTTT. The rearrangement links TRBV6-5 to TRBJ1-1; D gene uncertain. Per the germline V gene, CDR1 is MNHEY and CDR2 is SVGAGI. This CDR3 is 13 amino acids long. The ends were cut back, 8 bases at V and 5 bases at J, with 15 bases in the middle.

This chain connects TRBV7-2 to TRBJ2-1; the match to TRBD2 covers 7 bases. V lost 3 bases and J lost 10; bases outside the gene matches: 9. The CDR3 is 14 residues long. Germline values: CDR1 SGHTA, CDR2 FQGNSA. The chain's CDR3 is CASSLLRTSREQFF. CDR3 coding DNA: TGTGCCAGCAGCTTGCTCCGGACTAGTCGGGAGCAGTTCTTC.

CDR3 nucleotide sequence: TGTGCCAGCAGCTTGCAAGGACAGGGGAAAATAGATACGCAGTATTTT. Protein: CASSLQGQGKIDTQYF. The genes are TRBV5-4 and TRBJ2-3; 9 bases are a match to TRBD1. Germline V lookup: CDR1 SGHNT, CDR2 YYREEE (reference sequence). V lost 1 base and J lost 5; bases outside the gene matches: 8. There are 16 residues in the CDR3.

The rearrangement links TRBV10-3 to TRBJ2-3, with D perhaps matching TRBD1 (5 bases). The CDR3 runs 14 residues. Germline-derived CDR1 and CDR2 are ENHRY and SYGVKD. Trimming cost V 7 bases and J 1 base, with 12 bases left between them. As DNA, the CDR3 is TGTGCCATCACCCAGGGAAGGGGCACAGATACGCAGTATTTT. Its protein is CAITQGRGTDTQYF.

The chain couples TRBV18 to TRBJ2-1, with 11 bases aligning to TRBD2. The junction had 6 bases not matched to a gene; V was cut back by 2 bases and J by 6 bases. The CDR3 totals 16 residues. Germline-derived CDR1 and CDR2 are KGHSH and LQKENI. The CDR3, as DNA: TGTGCCAGCTCACCAAAATTAGCGGGAGGGCGCAATGAGCAGTTCTTC. It yields the protein CASSPKLAGGRNEQFF.

The V call is TRBV3-1 (or the pseudogene TRBV3-2), the J call TRBJ2-3; D is perhaps TRBD2 (7 bases). Germline V gene data show CDR1 as LGHDT and CDR2 as YNNKEL (reference sequence). Between the trimmed V and J ends, which lost 0 bases and 6 bases, there was a span of 10 bases. The CDR3 contains 14 residues. The chain's CDR3 is CASSQEGGPDTQYF. The CDR3 nucleotides read TGTGCCAGCAGCCAAGAGGGGGGGCCGGATACGCAGTATTTT.

The chain recombines TRBV24-1 with TRBJ2-1; 7 positions agree with TRBD1. The V and J ends lost 4 bases and 4 bases, in that order; junction bases with no gene match: 9. The CDR3 contains 16 residues. The germline V gene has CDR1 KGHDR and CDR2 SFDVKD. CDR3 residues: CATSESNRGPYNEQFF. CDR3 bases: TGTGCCACCAGTGAGTCCAACAGGGGCCCTTACAATGAGCAGTTCTTC.

V and J are TRBV5-1 and TRBJ2-3; the match to TRBD2 covers 10 bases. The CDR3 runs to 15 residues. V shed 2 bases and J 5 bases; nucleotides not matched to a gene: 5. Germline V lookup: CDR1 SGHRS, CDR2 YFSETQ. Here the CDR3 reads CASSLSGRAGDTQYF. CDR3 nucleotide sequence: TGCGCCAGCAGCTTAAGCGGGAGGGCAGGAGATACGCAGTATTTT.

This chain connects TRBV5-1 to TRBJ1-6; D call uncertain. The CDR3 has 14 residues. Per germline, CDR1 SGHRS and CDR2 YFSETQ. V was clipped by 5 bases and J by 7 bases, with 13 bases between them. DNA for the CDR3: TGCGCCAGCAGATTTGCTATGAGGAATTCACCCCTCCACTTT. It yields the protein CASRFAMRNSPLHF.

CDR3 nucleotide sequence: TGTGCCAGCAGCCCAAGGGGGTACTATGGCTACACCTTC. This codes for CASSPRGYYGYTF. The chain links TRBV28 to TRBJ1-2; maybe TRBD1 (6 bases). V was shortened by 6 bases and J by 3 bases, with 11 bases between the two germline ends. Germline assignment: CDR1 MDHEN and CDR2 SYDVKM. The CDR3 consists of 13 residues.

The rearrangement links TRBV10-3 to TRBJ1-1; D is possibly TRBD1 (5 bases). Germline CDR1 ENHRY, CDR2 SYGVKD. V was clipped by 0 bases and J by 1 base, with 9 bases between them. The CDR3 covers 15 residues. The CDR3 sequence: CAISESGLRNTEAFF. As DNA, the CDR3 is TGTGCCATCAGTGAGTCGGGACTTCGGAACACTGAAGCTTTCTTT.

This clone was seen a handful of times. The chain uses TRBV18 and TRBJ1-6; the match to TRBD1 covers 7 bases. This CDR3 comprises 15 residues. The V gene's germline CDR1 is KGHSH and CDR2 LQKENI. V shed 6 bases and J 3 bases; nucleotides not matched to a gene: 5. The CDR3 DNA reads TGTGCCAGCTCGAAAGACAGGGACTATAATTCACCCCTCCACTTT. It codes for CASSKDRDYNSPLHF.

This clone has just one count. This chain joins TRBV5-4 and TRBJ1-6; 9 bases align to TRBD1. With 2 bases clipped from V and 7 bases from J, the junction kept 4 bases outside the gene matches. Germline CDR1 reads SGHNT; CDR2 reads YYREEE (reference sequence). The CDR3 extends over 15 amino acids. The CDR3 region is CASSLSGTGNSPLHF. The CDR3 bases are TGTGCCAGCAGCTTATCCGGGACAGGGAATTCACCCCTCCACTTT.

The chain employs TRBV2 and TRBJ2-1; 11 positions agree with TRBD2. V gave up 3 bases and J gave up 4 bases; unmatched junction bases: 5. Looked up from germline, CDR1 is SNHLY and CDR2 is FYNNEI. This CDR3 comprises 16 residues. This CDR3 reads CASSEQTSGVYNEQFF. DNA for the CDR3: TGTGCCAGCAGTGAGCAGACTAGCGGGGTGTACAATGAGCAGTTCTTC.